This T cell receptor (beta chain) was captured in a study of beta chain features in type 1 diabetes. Findings of the study overall: People with Type 1 diabetes carried modestly yet significantly shorter TCRB CDR3s in all four CD4+ subsets.

A note on this clone: Antigen specificity is unknown.

The study reverse transcribed the entire isolated RNA, so it sequenced expressed TCRB transcripts. Assay used: immunoSEQ multiplex PCR; TCRdb lists only in-frame clones, some missing. The sample has about 710,000 clones, over 12% seen once. Populations isolated by sorting all had purity greater than 95%. Trimming shortened V by 5 bases and J by 2 bases, and 17 bases separated the two germline ends. The CDR3 contains 16 residues. Germline V gives CDR1 MGHRA, CDR2 YSYEKL. This sequence originates from a man between 18 and 35 years old with type 1 diabetes. The chain couples TRBV4-1 to TRBJ2-3; D is undetermined. The sample consisted of naive CD4+ T cells from blood. The CDR3 region is CASSARTLYNTDTQYF. The DNA of the CDR3 is TGCGCCAGCAGCGCTCGGACCCTGTACAACACAGATACGCAGTATTTT.